This record covers a single T cell receptor beta chain. Its antigen is not identified. The V and J ends lost 0 bases and 0 bases respectively, with 13 bases between them. The CDR3 totals 16 residues. Germline values: CDR1 SGHRS, CDR2 YFSETQ. The data stem from a study of human T cells and chemical hapten exposure. Study-wide background: Per-sample TCR yield variation was attributed mainly to small pooled library volume differences.

Unique molecular identifiers were attached to individual cDNA molecules within the library. TCRdb called the RACE reads again in MiXCR, with one record for every CDR3 protein. The data hold roughly 70,000 distinct CDR3 sequences, with around 30% observed a single time. Overall study results and limits: The donors suffered from alopecia, so their immune response may not match that of healthy people.

Time point: patch test 1, 2 weeks after DPC sensitization. Treatment specified: therapeutic diphenylcyclopropenone sensitization with weekly scalp DPC. This TCR came from a man aged 40-50 years with alopecia areata. Some clones in this sample may be carry-over from other donors' samples. Specimen: whole blood, collected in connection with sensitization to the hapten diphenylcyclopropenone (DPC). The chain joins TRBV5-1 to TRBJ2-7; D is perhaps TRBD1 (5 bases). The CDR3 DNA sequence: TGCGCCAGCAGCTTGGCCCCGGACATACCCTCCTACGAGCAGTACTTC. Residues: CASSLAPDIPSYEQYF.